These 18 T cell receptor beta chains came from one sample sequenced in a study of PD-L1 blockade in urothelial cancer. Clones were sequenced by immunoSEQ multiplex PCR, and TCRdb holds only the in-frame ones, with some missing. The repertoire holds about 71,000 clones, with around 90% as singletons. The input for sequencing was PBMCs, taken around atezolizumab (anti-PD-L1) treatment. Receptor source: a man aged 55 to 70 with urothelial cancer.

J is TRBJ2-1 and V is TRBV9; no clear D. CDR3 length: 15 residues. V was pared by 2 bases and J by 2 bases, with 11 bases between. Germline assignment: CDR1 SGDLS and CDR2 YYNGEE. CDR3 protein: CASSVSRIAYNEQFF. CDR3 nucleotide sequence: TGTGCCAGCAGCGTGTCCAGAATTGCCTACAATGAGCAGTTCTTC.

The chain recombines TRBV19 with TRBJ2-1, with 10 bases identical to TRBD1. Germline V gene data show CDR1 as LNHDA and CDR2 as SQIVND (reference sequence). CDR3 length equals 14 residues. J lost 9 bases, V lost 0 bases, and 2 bases had no gene match. CDR3 sequence reads: CASSIDRTGGEQFF. Here the CDR3 DNA reads TGTGCCAGTAGTATAGACCGGACAGGGGGTGAGCAGTTCTTC.

CDR3 coding DNA: TGTGCCAGCAGTGCCAACAGGGGCCATAATTCACCCCTCCACTTT. Translation gives CASSANRGHNSPLHF. This chain uses TRBV2 with TRBJ1-6; TRBD1 agrees at 7 bases. Losses at the gene ends were 4 bases for V and 5 bases for J; bases not matched to a gene: 5. The germline V gene encodes CDR1 SNHLY and CDR2 FYNNEI. The CDR3 has 15 amino acids.

The V call is TRBV9, the J call TRBJ2-3, with 10 positions matching TRBD1. Germline lookup yields CDR1 SGDLS and CDR2 YYNGEE. There are 16 residues in the CDR3. J was trimmed by 3 bases and V by 4 bases; bases with no gene match: 8. Here the CDR3 reads CASSPRQGAQTDTQYF. In DNA, the CDR3 is TGTGCCAGCAGCCCCCGACAGGGGGCGCAGACAGATACGCAGTATTTT.

The genes are TRBV30 and TRBJ2-3, with a possible D match to TRBD2 (5 bases). CDR1 is GTSNPN and CDR2 is SVGIG in the germline V gene (reference sequence). This CDR3 contains 13 residues. V lost 4 bases and J 4 bases, leaving 12 bases between the germline ends. The CDR3 DNA reads as TGTGCCTGGACGACGGGGAACTCAGATACGCAGTATTTT. Residues: CAWTTGNSDTQYF.

The J gene is TRBJ2-3, the V gene TRBV19, with D perhaps matching TRBD2 (5 bases). There are 17 residues in the CDR3. From germline, CDR1 is LNHDA and CDR2 SQIVND (reference sequence). Trimming stripped 0 bases from V and 1 base from J, with 14 bases between. CDR3 sequence reads: CASSIDPRAAGTDTQYF. As DNA, the CDR3 is TGTGCCAGTAGTATAGATCCGCGGGCGGCGGGCACAGATACGCAGTATTTT. Filled out from reference TRBV19 and TRBJ2-3, the complete variable domain reads DGGITQSPKYLFRKEGQNVTLSCEQNLNHDAMYWYRQDPGQGLRLIYYSQIVNDFQKGDIAEGYSVSREKKESFPLTVTSAQKNPTAFYLCASSIDPRAAGTDTQYFGPGTRLTVL.

The chain couples TRBV6-4 to TRBJ2-7; 9 bases fit TRBD2. The germline CDR1 and CDR2 sequences are MRHNA and SNTAGT. There are 16 residues in the CDR3. The V segment lost 2 bases and the J segment 6 bases; nucleotides outside the gene matches: 11. This CDR3 is CASSDTFRGRASEQYF. The CDR3 DNA reads TGTGCCAGCAGTGACACCTTTCGCGGGAGGGCCTCCGAGCAGTACTTC.

The V gene is TRBV6-1, the J gene TRBJ2-7, with 8 bases identical to TRBD1. The V and J ends lost 2 bases and 2 bases, in that order; junction bases with no gene match: 5. CDR3 size: 15 residues. Germline CDR1 reads MNHNS; CDR2 reads SASEGT. CDR3 nucleotide sequence: TGTGCCAGCAGTGAACCGGGACAGGTTACCTACGAGCAGTACTTC. It encodes CASSEPGQVTYEQYF.

The table lists this clone with a count of one. The V gene is TRBV5-1, the J gene TRBJ1-3; 7 nucleotides agree with TRBD1. Per the germline V gene, CDR1 is SGHRS and CDR2 is YFSETQ. Germline trimming cut 4 bases from V and 0 bases from J; bases unmatched to any gene: 16. This CDR3 spans 19 amino acids. CDR3 sequence (DNA): TGCGCCAGCAGCCTCGGGACAGCAGAGGCTTTATTCTCTGGAAACACCATATATTTT. Protein: CASSLGTAEALFSGNTIYF.

The chain joins TRBV25-1 to TRBJ1-1; D possibly corresponds to TRBD1 (6 bases). Trimming cost V 5 bases and J 7 bases, with 11 bases left between them. The CDR3 runs 12 residues. Germline V gene sequence: CDR1 MGHDK, CDR2 SYGVNS. The CDR3 bases are TGTGCCAGCAGTTCCGACAGGTTTGAAGCTTTCTTT. Translating gives CASSSDRFEAFF. Full variable domain (remainder filled in from reference TRBV25-1 and TRBJ1-1): EADIYQTPRYLVIGTGKKITLECSQTMGHDKMYWYQQDPGMELHLIHYSYGVNSTEKGDLSSESTVSRIRTEHFPLTLESARPSHTSQYLCASSSDRFEAFFGQGTRLTVV.

The chain joins TRBV4-2 to TRBJ2-5; TRBD1 might be the D (7 bases). V gave up 4 bases and J gave up 0 bases, with 9 bases separating them. CDR3 length equals 14 residues. Per germline, CDR1 LGHNA and CDR2 YNFKEQ. CDR3 in amino acids: CASSPRGDQETQYF. The CDR3 coding sequence is TGTGCCAGCAGCCCCAGGGGGGACCAAGAGACCCAGTACTTC.

The chain joins TRBV18 to TRBJ1-2; 8 bases are a match to TRBD1. The germline gives CDR1 KGHSH, CDR2 LQKENI. The CDR3 runs 14 residues. With 6 bases clipped from V and 8 bases from J, the junction kept 11 bases outside the gene matches. The CDR3, as DNA: TGTGCCAGCTCCTCAGACCAGGGGGCGGAAGGCTACACCTTC. Protein sequence: CASSSDQGAEGYTF.

The chain employs TRBV5-1 and TRBJ2-7, with 8 bases matching TRBD1. With 2 bases clipped from V and 5 bases from J, the junction kept 6 bases outside the gene matches. The CDR3 contains 14 residues. Germline CDR1 and CDR2: SGHRS and YFSETQ. In DNA, the CDR3 is TGCGCCAGCAGCTTTACCGGGACAGGCGACGAGCAGTACTTC. Residues: CASSFTGTGDEQYF. Combining the CDR3 with reference TRBV5-1 and TRBJ2-7 gives the whole variable domain KAGVTQTPRYLIKTRGQQVTLSCSPISGHRSVSWYQQTPGQGLQFLFEYFSETQRNKGNFPGRFSGRQFSNSRSEMNVSTLELGDSALYLCASSFTGTGDEQYFGPGTRLTVT.

This clone was detected only once. The rearrangement uses TRBV7-2 and TRBJ2-1, with TRBD2 identical over 11 bases. Germline V lookup: CDR1 SGHTA, CDR2 FQGNSA. The CDR3 consists of 15 residues. The ends lost 0 bases at V and 8 bases at J; junction bases unmatched: 3. The CDR3 is CASSLASGRAHEQFF. The DNA of the CDR3 is TGTGCCAGCAGCTTAGCTAGCGGGAGGGCCCATGAGCAGTTCTTC.

Here the CDR3 reads CASSEATATNYGYTF. The DNA for the CDR3 is TGTGCCAGCAGTGAGGCGACAGCGACTAACTATGGCTACACCTTC. The V and J genes are TRBV6-1 and TRBJ1-2; TRBD1 might be the D (5 bases). Germline lookup yields CDR1 MNHNS and CDR2 SASEGT. The length of the CDR3 is 15 residues. The germline V and J ends were trimmed by 3 bases and 0 bases, with 11 bases remaining between them.

The chain uses TRBV4-2 and TRBJ1-4; 12 nucleotides agree with TRBD1. J lost 8 bases, V lost 4 bases, and 2 bases had no gene match. The CDR3 has 14 residues. The germline V gene has CDR1 LGHNA and CDR2 YNFKEQ. CDR3 region: CASSLGQGAEKLFF. The DNA of the CDR3 is TGTGCCAGCAGCCTGGGACAGGGGGCGGAAAAACTGTTTTTT.

The chain recombines TRBV4-3 with TRBJ2-3; the match to TRBD2 covers 7 bases. This CDR3 contains 15 residues. Germline lookup yields CDR1 LGHNA and CDR2 YSLEER. Unmatched junction bases numbered 8, after V lost 5 bases and J lost 3 bases. Here the CDR3 reads CASSETGGRTDTQYF. The DNA of the CDR3 is TGCGCCAGCAGCGAAACGGGGGGTCGGACAGATACGCAGTATTTT.

The chain links TRBV6-1 to TRBJ2-2; 7 nucleotides align to TRBD2. Germline V gene data show CDR1 as MNHNS and CDR2 as SASEGT. The CDR3 covers 15 residues. The V segment lost 6 bases and the J segment 6 bases; nucleotides outside the gene matches: 10. CDR3 amino acids: CASRGLGRLAGELFF. CDR3 bases: TGTGCCAGCAGAGGACTAGGACGGCTTGCCGGGGAGCTGTTTTTT.